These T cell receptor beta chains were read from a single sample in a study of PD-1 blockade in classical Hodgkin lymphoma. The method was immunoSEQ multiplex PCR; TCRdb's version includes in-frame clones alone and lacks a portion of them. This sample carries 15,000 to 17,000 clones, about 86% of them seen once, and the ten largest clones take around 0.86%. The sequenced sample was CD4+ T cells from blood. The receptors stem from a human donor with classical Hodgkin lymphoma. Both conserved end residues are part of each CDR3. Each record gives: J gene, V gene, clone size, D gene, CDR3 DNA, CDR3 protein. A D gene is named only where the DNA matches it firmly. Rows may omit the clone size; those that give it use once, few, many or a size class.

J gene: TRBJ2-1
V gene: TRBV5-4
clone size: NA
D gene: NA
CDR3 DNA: TGTGCCAGCAGCTTGGGGCTAGTCAATGAGCAGTTCTTC
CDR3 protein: CASSLGLVNEQFF

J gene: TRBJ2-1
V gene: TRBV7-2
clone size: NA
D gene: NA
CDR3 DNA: TGTGCCAGCAGCTTTCGGGCGGGCTTCAACAATGAGCAGTTCTTC
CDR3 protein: CASSFRAGFNNEQFF

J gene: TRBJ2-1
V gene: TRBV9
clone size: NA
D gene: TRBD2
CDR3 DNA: TGTGCCAGCAGCGTAGGTTGGGGGGCTAGCGGGAGGGCTCGCAATGAGCAGTTCTTC
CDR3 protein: CASSVGWGASGRARNEQFF

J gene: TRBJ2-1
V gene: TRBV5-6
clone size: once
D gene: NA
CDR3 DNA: TGTGCCAGCAGCTTGGATACTGGGAGCTACAATGAGCAGTTCTTC
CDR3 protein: CASSLDTGSYNEQFF

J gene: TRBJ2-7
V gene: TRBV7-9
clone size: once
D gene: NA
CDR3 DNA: TGTGCCAGCAGCTTTTGGGTAGGCGCTTTGGCCGAGCAGTACTTC
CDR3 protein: CASSFWVGALAEQYF

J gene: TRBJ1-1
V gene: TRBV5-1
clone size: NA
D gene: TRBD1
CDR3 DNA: TGCGCCAGCAGCTTGGGGACAGGGGGAAGGAACACTGAAGCTTTCTTT
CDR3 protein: CASSLGTGGRNTEAFF

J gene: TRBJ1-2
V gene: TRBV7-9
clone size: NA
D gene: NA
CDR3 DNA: TGTGCCAGCAACCCACAGGTGAACTATGGCTACACCTTC
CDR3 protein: CASNPQVNYGYTF

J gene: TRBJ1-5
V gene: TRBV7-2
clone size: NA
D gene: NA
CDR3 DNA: TGTGCCAGCAGCGGTACTATCGGGGCGACCAATCAGCCCCAGCATTTT
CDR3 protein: CASSGTIGATNQPQHF

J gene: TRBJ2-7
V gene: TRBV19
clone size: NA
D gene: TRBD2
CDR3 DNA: TGTGCCAGTAGTGGAGCGGGAGGGCGGAGCTCCTACGAGCAGTACTTC
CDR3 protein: CASSGAGGRSSYEQYF

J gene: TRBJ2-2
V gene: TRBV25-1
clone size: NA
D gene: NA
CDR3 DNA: TGTGCCAGCAGTGTAACAGGGACGAACACCGGGGAGCTGTTTTTT
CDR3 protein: CASSVTGTNTGELFF

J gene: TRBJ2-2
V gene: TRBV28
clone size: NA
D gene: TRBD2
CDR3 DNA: TGTGCCAGCAGAAGATCAGGGACTATCTCTGGCGGGGAGCTGTTTTTT
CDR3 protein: CASRRSGTISGGELFF

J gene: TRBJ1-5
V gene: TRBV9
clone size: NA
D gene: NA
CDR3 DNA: TGTGCCAGCAGCGTAGTCCCCAATCAGCCCCAGCATTTT
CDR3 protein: CASSVVPNQPQHF